The 19 T cell receptor beta chains below all came from one sample that was sequenced in a study of blood T cell repertoires in COVID-19 (dated by TCRdb to the early 2020s). The protocol used for the library was the immunoSEQ multiplex PCR assay. This is the immuneACCESS table as TCRdb keeps it, with only in-frame sequences that have V and J called. A part of the clones is gone; compared with another copy, unresolved V genes explain less than half, and the rest is unexplained. The sample data list hundreds of thousands of clones, and 70% to 90% of these were observed just once. The ten largest account for 0.7% to 0.85% of the sample. The sample comprised peripheral blood. The source is a man in his late teens or twenties with COVID-19, enrolled during active disease.

This sequence joins TRBV7-9 and TRBJ1-1; 8 nucleotides match TRBD1. Trimming at V came to 5 bases and at J to 4 bases, leaving 6 bases not matched to a gene. The CDR3 covers 14 residues. Looked up from germline, CDR1 is SEHNR and CDR2 is FQNEAQ (reference sequence). Written as DNA, the CDR3 is TGTGCCAGCAGCAGCGACAGGGGAGGCACTGAAGCTTTCTTT. It codes for CASSSDRGGTEAFF.

This sequence joins TRBV10-2 and TRBJ2-7; maybe TRBD1 (6 bases). There are 12 residues in the CDR3. Germline V CDR1 and CDR2: WSHSY, SAAADI. V lost 2 bases and J 9 bases, leaving 11 bases between the germline ends. CDR3 coding DNA: TGCGCCAGCAGTGAGGGATTGGACAGGCAGTACTTC. This codes for CASSEGLDRQYF.

V is TRBV18 and J is TRBJ1-6; 7 nucleotides align to TRBD1. The CDR3 sequence is 17 residues long. Germline values: CDR1 KGHSH, CDR2 LQKENI. V gave up 3 bases and J gave up 7 bases; unmatched junction bases: 12. CDR3 DNA sequence: TGTGCCAGCTCACCCCCGGGGTCGGGACAGTACAATTCACCCCTCCACTTT. As protein: CASSPPGSGQYNSPLHF.

The gene calls are TRBV19 and TRBJ1-1, with TRBD1 matching over 8 bases. The germline V gene has CDR1 LNHDA and CDR2 SQIVND (reference sequence). The CDR3 covers 17 residues. The J segment lost 4 bases and the V segment lost 0 bases, leaving 10 bases of the junction unmatched. The CDR3 DNA is TGTGCCAGTAGTATAGACAGGGGGCGCGCGGGAAGCACTGAAGCTTTCTTT. Its protein is CASSIDRGRAGSTEAFF.

The chain links TRBV3-1 (or the pseudogene TRBV3-2) to TRBJ2-7; TRBD2 is a possible D gene (6 bases). The V gene lost 1 base and the J gene lost 6 bases, with 16 bases spanning the gap. Germline lookup yields CDR1 LGHDT and CDR2 YNNKEL (reference sequence). This CDR3 is built from 15 residues. CDR3 coding DNA: TGTGCCAGCAGCCAAGGCTTCCGGGGGTTCGGCGAGCAGTACTTC. It yields the protein CASSQGFRGFGEQYF.

This clone appeared once. The chain carries TRBV9 and TRBJ2-5, with D hard to call. The germline V gene encodes CDR1 SGDLS and CDR2 YYNGEE. CDR3 length equals 14 residues. The V gene lost 4 bases and the J gene lost 0 bases, with 10 bases spanning the gap. CDR3 DNA: TGTGCCAGCAGCCTCGGGTGGGACCAAGAGACCCAGTACTTC. Its translation: CASSLGWDQETQYF.

V and J are TRBV4-1 and TRBJ1-2; no clear D gene. Between the trimmed V and J ends, which lost 3 bases and 3 bases, there was a span of 14 bases. The CDR3 length is 15 residues. Per germline, CDR1 MGHRA and CDR2 YSYEKL. The CDR3 spells CASSQVRDPYYGYTF. In DNA form, the CDR3 reads TGCGCCAGCAGCCAGGTCCGGGATCCTTACTATGGCTACACCTTC.

The chain links TRBV18 to TRBJ1-4; TRBD1 might be the D (5 bases). The CDR3 has 17 residues. Trimming took 0 bases from V and 2 from J, leaving 13 bases between them. The germline V gene has CDR1 KGHSH and CDR2 LQKENI. CDR3: CASSPPRQGGTNEKLFF. CDR3 bases: TGTGCCAGCTCACCACCGAGGCAGGGTGGGACTAATGAAAAACTGTTTTTT.

This chain joins TRBV5-5 and TRBJ2-1, with 15 bases matching TRBD2. Per the germline V gene, CDR1 is SGHKS and CDR2 is YYEKEE (reference sequence). The CDR3 loop spans 14 amino acids. Trimming cost V 7 bases and J 6 bases; bases outside gene matches: 2. For the CDR3, the DNA is TGTGCCAGCCGGACTAGCGGGAGGGCCAATGAGCAGTTCTTC. Translation: CASRTSGRANEQFF.

The chain uses TRBV12-2 and TRBJ2-2; the D call in the table, TRBD2, was not verified against the DNA. TRBV12-2 is a recognized pseudogene. CDR3 length equals 17 residues. CDR3 in DNA: TGTGCAAGTCGCTTAATGGGACTAGCGGGAGATCCCGGGGAGCTGTTTTTT. It yields the protein CASRLMGLAGDPGELFF.

This chain links TRBV24-1 with TRBJ2-3, with TRBD2 matching over 7 bases. In germline, CDR1 is KGHDR, CDR2 SFDVKD. With 3 bases clipped from V and 4 bases from J, the junction kept 6 bases outside the gene matches. The CDR3 runs 15 residues. The CDR3 sequence: CATSDRRREPDTQYF. The DNA for the CDR3 is TGTGCCACCAGTGATAGGCGGCGGGAGCCAGATACGCAGTATTTT.

CDR3 DNA sequence: TGTGCCAGCAGTTTAAGCCGGGATTCACCCCTCCACTTT. Residues: CASSLSRDSPLHF. V is TRBV12-3 or TRBV12-4 and J is TRBJ1-6; D gene uncertain. This CDR3 region has 13 residues. The V end lost 2 bases, the J end lost 8 bases, and 7 bases lay between the germline ends.

To note about this clone: This clone may be a read error of a much larger clone one base away. V gene TRBV7-9 combines with J gene TRBJ2-7, with D unclear. Looked up from germline, CDR1 is SEHNR and CDR2 is FQNEAQ (reference sequence). This CDR3 has 12 amino acids. Trimming shortened V by 1 base and J by 2 bases, and 3 bases separated the two germline ends. As DNA, the CDR3 is TGTGCCAGCAGCTTAGTCGCCTACGAGCAGTACTTC. This encodes CASSLVAYEQYF.

The chain carries TRBV6-4 and TRBJ2-1, with 10 bases that match TRBD2. The CDR3 extends over 15 amino acids. The V and J ends lost 3 bases and 2 bases, in that order; junction bases with no gene match: 1. CDR1 MRHNA and CDR2 SNTAGT come from the germline V gene. The CDR3 region is CASSELAGTYNEQFF. Here the CDR3 DNA reads TGTGCCAGCAGTGAACTAGCGGGGACCTACAATGAGCAGTTCTTC.

The CDR3: CASSPGVAGGSTGELFF. The CDR3 DNA follows: TGTGCCAGCAGCCCCGGGGTAGCGGGAGGTTCCACCGGGGAGCTGTTTTTT. The rearrangement uses TRBV7-3 and TRBJ2-2; 10 bases line up with TRBD2. Germline loops: CDR1 SGHTA, CDR2 FQGTGA. CDR3 length: 17 residues. The V gene end was trimmed by 5 bases and the J gene end by 4 bases; junction bases not matched to a gene: 10.

The V and J genes are TRBV4-1 and TRBJ2-5, with D possibly TRBD2 on 6 matching bases. V lost 4 bases, J lost 1 base, and 13 bases lay in between. The CDR3 loop spans 15 amino acids. Germline CDR1 reads MGHRA; CDR2 reads YSYEKL. The CDR3 reads CASSPLRRGQETQYF. The DNA for the CDR3 is TGCGCCAGCAGCCCACTTCGGCGGGGCCAAGAGACCCAGTACTTC.

CDR3: CASSSPGLAGAQNEQFF. CDR3 nucleotides: TGTGCCAGCAGCTCCCCGGGACTAGCGGGAGCTCAAAATGAGCAGTTCTTC. V usage is TRBV5-4 and J usage is TRBJ2-1; TRBD2 aligns across 14 bases. The CDR3 has 17 residues. CDR1 is SGHNT and CDR2 is YYREEE in the germline V gene (reference sequence). Trimming at V came to 3 bases and at J to 7 bases, leaving 9 bases not matched to a gene.

The rearrangement uses TRBV18 and TRBJ2-1, with 13 positions matching TRBD2. The CDR3 consists of 16 residues. The germline V gene has CDR1 KGHSH and CDR2 LQKENI. V lost 4 bases, J lost 0 bases, and 0 bases stayed unmatched. The chain's CDR3 is CASSRTSGSSYNEQFF. The CDR3 DNA reads as TGTGCCAGCTCACGGACTAGCGGGAGCTCCTACAATGAGCAGTTCTTC.

The chain joins TRBV6-2 or TRBV6-3 to TRBJ2-1; D is unclear. Germline CDR1 MNHEY, CDR2 SVGEGT. This CDR3 comprises 14 residues. Trimming took 0 bases from V and 5 from J, leaving 8 bases between them. The CDR3 coding sequence is TGTGCCAGCAGTTACTCTCCTCGTAACAATGAGCAGTTCTTC. Its protein is CASSYSPRNNEQFF.